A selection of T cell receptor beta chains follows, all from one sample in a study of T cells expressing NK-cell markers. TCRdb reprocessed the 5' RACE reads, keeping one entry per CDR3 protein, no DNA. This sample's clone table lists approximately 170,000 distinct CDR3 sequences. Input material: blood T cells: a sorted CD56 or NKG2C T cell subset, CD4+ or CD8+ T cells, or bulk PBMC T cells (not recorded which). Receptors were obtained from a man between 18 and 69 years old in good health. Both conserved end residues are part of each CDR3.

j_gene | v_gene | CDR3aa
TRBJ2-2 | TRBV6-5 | CASSYVQSSSSTGELFF
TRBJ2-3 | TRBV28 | CASSSPGQWETDTQYF
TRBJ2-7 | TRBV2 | CASSGAGETTYEQYF
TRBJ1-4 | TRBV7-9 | CASSPRDSRKLFF
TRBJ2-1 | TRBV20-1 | CSARDRREPYNEQFF
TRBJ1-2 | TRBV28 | CASRIQGRWGYTF
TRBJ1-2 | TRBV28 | CASSRDRANYGYTF
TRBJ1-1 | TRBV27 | CASSFGRMNTEAFF
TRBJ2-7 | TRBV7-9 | CASSLAQGLDSYEQYF
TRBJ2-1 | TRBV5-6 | CASSLAARGEQFF
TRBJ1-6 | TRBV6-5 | CASSYSEKVRNSPLHF
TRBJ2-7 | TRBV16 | CASSQSPGLAGGYEQYF
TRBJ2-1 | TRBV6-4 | CASARSVDRDNEQFF
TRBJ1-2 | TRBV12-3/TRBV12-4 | CASSGTGGRSGYTF
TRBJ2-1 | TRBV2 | CASSKGLAGGQWEQFF
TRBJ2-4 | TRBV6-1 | CASSERGKNIQYF
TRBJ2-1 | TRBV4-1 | CASSQDWRAFDEQFF
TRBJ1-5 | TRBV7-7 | CASSLPPDSNQPQHF
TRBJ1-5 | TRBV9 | CASSVGGLGNQPQHF
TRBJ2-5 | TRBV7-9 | CASSQVVGTGAREAQYF
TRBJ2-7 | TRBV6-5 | CASSIQADSAYEQYF
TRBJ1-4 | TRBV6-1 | CASSNRGRNEKLFF
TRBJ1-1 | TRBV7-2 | CASSLEPSRWFWTEAFF